A single T cell receptor (beta chain) is shown here with its context. The CDR3 consists of 13 residues. Germline lookup yields CDR1 KGHSH and CDR2 LQKENI. Trimming removed 4 bases from V and 5 bases from J; junction bases left unmatched: 5. This entry belongs to a study of blood T cell repertoires in COVID-19. Profiling relied on immunoSEQ multiplex PCR, and the TCRdb table lists in-frame clones only, not all of them. The data contain about 230,000 clones, 65% to 90% of them singletons. This clonotype was obtained from a man aged 50 or older with COVID-19, enrolled during active disease. The chain carries TRBV18 and TRBJ2-7; 7 nucleotides match TRBD1. Sequenced input: peripheral blood. Here the CDR3 reads CASSQPGTDEQYF. In DNA, the CDR3 is TGTGCCAGCTCACAACCGGGGACAGACGAGCAGTACTTC.